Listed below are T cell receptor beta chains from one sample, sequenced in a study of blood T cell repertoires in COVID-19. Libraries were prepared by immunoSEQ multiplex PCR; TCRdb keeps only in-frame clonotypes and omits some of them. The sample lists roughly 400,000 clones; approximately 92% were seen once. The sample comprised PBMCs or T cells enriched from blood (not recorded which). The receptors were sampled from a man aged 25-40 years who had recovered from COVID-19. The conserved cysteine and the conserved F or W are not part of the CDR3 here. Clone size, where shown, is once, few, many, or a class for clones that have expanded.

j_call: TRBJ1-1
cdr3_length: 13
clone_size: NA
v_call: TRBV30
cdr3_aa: AWRGVTGLGTEAF

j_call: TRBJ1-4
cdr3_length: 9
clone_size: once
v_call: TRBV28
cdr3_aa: ASSRDSAKW

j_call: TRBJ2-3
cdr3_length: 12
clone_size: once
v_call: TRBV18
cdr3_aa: ASSKDRYTDTQY

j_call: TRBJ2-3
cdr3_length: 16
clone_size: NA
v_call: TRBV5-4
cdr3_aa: ASSGQGLAGVGADTQY

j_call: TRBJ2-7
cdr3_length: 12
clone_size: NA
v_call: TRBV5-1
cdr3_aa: ASSLNEPRGEQY

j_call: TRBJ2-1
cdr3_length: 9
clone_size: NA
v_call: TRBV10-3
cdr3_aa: AIRGADEQF

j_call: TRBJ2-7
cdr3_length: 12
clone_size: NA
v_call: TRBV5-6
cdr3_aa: ASSYGTGPLEQY

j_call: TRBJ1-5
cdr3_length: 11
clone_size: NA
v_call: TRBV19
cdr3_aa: ASLGQGGQPQH

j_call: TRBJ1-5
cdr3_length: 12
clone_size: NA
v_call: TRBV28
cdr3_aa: ASSLLRDNQPQH

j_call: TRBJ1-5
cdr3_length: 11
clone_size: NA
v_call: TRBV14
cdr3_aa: ASSQNREQPQH

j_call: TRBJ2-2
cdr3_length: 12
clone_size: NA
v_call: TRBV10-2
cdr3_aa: ASSEPGYTGELF

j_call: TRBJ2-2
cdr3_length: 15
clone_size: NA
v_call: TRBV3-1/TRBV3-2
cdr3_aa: ASSPNPGTVGTGELF

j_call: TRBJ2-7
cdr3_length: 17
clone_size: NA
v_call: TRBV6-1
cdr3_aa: ASSELRLAGGTRAYEQY

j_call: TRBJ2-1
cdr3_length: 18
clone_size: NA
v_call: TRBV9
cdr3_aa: ASSAGGGLAGASRRHEQF

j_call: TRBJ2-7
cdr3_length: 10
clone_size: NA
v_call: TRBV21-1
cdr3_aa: ASSKEGGEQY

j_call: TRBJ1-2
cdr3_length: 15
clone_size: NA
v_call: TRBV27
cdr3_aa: ASSPTTGAYPNYGYT

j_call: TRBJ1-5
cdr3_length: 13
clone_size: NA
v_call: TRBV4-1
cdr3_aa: ASRKTGGNNQPQH

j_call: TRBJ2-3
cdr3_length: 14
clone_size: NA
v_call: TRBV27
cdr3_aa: ASSAGSGRASDTQY

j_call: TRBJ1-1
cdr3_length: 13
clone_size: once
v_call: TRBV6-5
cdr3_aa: ASSYQGQGGTEAF

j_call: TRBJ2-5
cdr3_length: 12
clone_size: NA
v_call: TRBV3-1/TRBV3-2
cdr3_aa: ASRPDGGRETQY

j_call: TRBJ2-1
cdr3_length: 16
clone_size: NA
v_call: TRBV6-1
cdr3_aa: ASSDTSLTSANYNEQF

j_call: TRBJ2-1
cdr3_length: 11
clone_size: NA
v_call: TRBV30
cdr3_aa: AWSLPQGGEQF

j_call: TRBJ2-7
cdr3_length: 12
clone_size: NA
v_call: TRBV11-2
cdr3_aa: ASTPGGGPYEQY